This TCR beta chain was captured in a study of cytomegalovirus exposure and HLA in healthy donors. Whole-study context: Genetic ancestry analysis placed approximately 80% of the 300 to 400 donors that were genotyped in the Caucasian-associated cluster. General study findings and limits: Trimming of TCR beta V- and J-genes showed a link, identified in a later analysis, to a missense DCLRE1C variant. Rarity characterized most TCR sequences, yet some public TCRs appeared in many donors.

The CDR3 is 18 amino acids. Germline CDR1 and CDR2: SGHDT and YYEEEE. The J segment lost 1 base and the V segment lost 3 bases, leaving 11 bases of the junction unmatched. The study ran its PCR with 60 Vbeta and 13 Jbeta primers. The protocol was immunoSEQ multiplex PCR, while the TCRdb copy is restricted to in-frame clones and leaves out a portion. The sample contains about 120,000 clones, around 65% of which appear only once. Turning to this clone: What it binds is unknown.

Donors sampled were nominally healthy, though unrecorded immune exposures were likely. The sequenced material came from PBMCs. The rearrangement uses TRBV5-6 and TRBJ2-3; 10 nucleotides match TRBD1. The origin of this receptor is a man aged 18 to 30 in good health and CMV-seronegative. The CDR3 region has the DNA TGTGCCAGCAGCTCCATCGGGACAGGGGTACTTGGCACAGATACGCAGTATTTT. Its translation: CASSSIGTGVLGTDTQYF.